The 21 T cell receptor beta chains reported below all come from one sample, sequenced in a study of blood T cell repertoires in COVID-19 (TCRdb year 2020). Library generation was performed with the immunoSEQ multiplex PCR assay. This is the immuneACCESS table as TCRdb keeps it, with only in-frame sequences that have V and J called. A part of the clones is gone; compared with another copy, unresolved V genes explain less than half, and the rest is unexplained. The sample records some 81,000 clones, 90% to 95% of which are singletons. The biggest ten clones account for about 4.7% of the sample. Input material: peripheral blood. These receptors all come from a human donor with active COVID-19. The donor label of this sample is uncertain.

The chain employs TRBV6-5 and TRBJ1-5, with 9 bases that match TRBD1. CDR1 MNHEY and CDR2 SVGAGI come from the germline V gene. V was clipped by 4 bases and J by 6 bases; unmatched bases: 1. This CDR3 contains 13 residues. In DNA, the CDR3 is TGTGCCAGCAGTTTACAGGGGGCTCAGCCCCAGCATTTT. This sequence encodes CASSLQGAQPQHF.

The chain couples TRBV5-4 to TRBJ2-7; the D gene is possibly TRBD2 (6 bases). Germline-derived CDR1 and CDR2 are SGHNT and YYREEE (reference sequence). With 1 base removed from V and 4 bases from J, the gap between germline ends came to 18 bases. CDR3 size: 16 residues. CDR3: CASSLKSSPGGYEQYF. In nucleotides, the CDR3 is TGTGCCAGCAGCTTGAAGAGCAGTCCCGGGGGTTACGAGCAGTACTTC.

This clone came up once. The chain combines TRBV6-5 with TRBJ2-3; the D is unclear. The CDR3 spans 14 residues. The V end lost 7 bases, the J end lost 3 bases, and 14 bases lay between the germline ends. Germline V gene lookup returns CDR1 MNHEY and CDR2 SVGAGI. The CDR3 region is CASTQVIGTDTQYF. The CDR3 DNA reads TGTGCCAGCACCCAGGTGATTGGGACAGATACGCAGTATTTT.

This rearrangement joins TRBV19 to TRBJ1-2, with TRBD1 as a possible D gene (6 bases). The CDR3 consists of 14 residues. The germline CDR1 and CDR2 sequences are LNHDA and SQIVND (reference sequence). V lost 5 bases and J lost 4, with 14 bases in between. The chain's CDR3 is CASSERDTLYGYTF. The CDR3 coding sequence is TGTGCCAGTAGTGAACGGGACACGCTCTATGGCTACACCTTC.

This rearrangement joins TRBV5-3 to TRBJ1-2, with TRBD1 matching over 10 bases. TRBV5-3 is given ORF status, its function remaining uncertain. The trim removed 2 bases at V and 5 bases at J, leaving 9 bases unmatched. This CDR3 is built from 16 residues. The CDR3 is CARSFTPLDRGYGYTF. CDR3 sequence (DNA): TGTGCCAGAAGCTTTACCCCTTTGGACAGGGGGTATGGCTACACCTTC.

The sample holds a few counts of this clone. The CDR3 DNA follows: TGTGCCACCAGTGACAGTAGCGGGATATTTTTCAATGAGCAGTTCTTC. Amino acids: CATSDSSGIFFNEQFF. The chain couples TRBV24-1 to TRBJ2-1; TRBD2 aligns across 8 bases. J gave up 6 bases and V 4 bases, and 10 bases lay outside the gene matches. Germline V lookup: CDR1 KGHDR, CDR2 SFDVKD. CDR3 length equals 16 residues.

The chain carries TRBV5-1 and TRBJ2-1; 7 bases are a match to TRBD2. Germline trimming cut 7 bases from V and 3 bases from J; bases unmatched to any gene: 7. The CDR3 has 14 residues. The V gene's germline CDR1 is SGHRS and CDR2 YFSETQ. CDR3 nucleotide sequence: TGCGCCAGCTCGGCGGGAGCTATCTACAATGAGCAGTTCTTC. Protein: CASSAGAIYNEQFF. The full variable domain, completed using reference TRBV5-1 and TRBJ2-1, is KAGVTQTPRYLIKTRGQQVTLSCSPISGHRSVSWYQQTPGQGLQFLFEYFSETQRNKGNFPGRFSGRQFSNSRSEMNVSTLELGDSALYLCASSAGAIYNEQFFGPGTRLTVL.

This rearrangement joins TRBV6-4 to TRBJ1-3; 7 bases align to TRBD1. The CDR3 loop spans 12 amino acids. Germline trimming cut 8 bases from V and 5 bases from J; bases unmatched to any gene: 3. In germline, CDR1 is MRHNA, CDR2 SNTAGT. This CDR3 is CASSGGRNTIYF. DNA for the CDR3: TGTGCCAGCTCAGGGGGAAGAAACACCATATATTTT.

This chain connects TRBV14 to TRBJ2-7; 12 bases map to TRBD1. Germline V lookup: CDR1 SGHDN, CDR2 FVKESK. The CDR3 runs to 15 residues. After removal of 5 bases from V and 9 bases from J, the junction contained 11 bases not matched to a gene. DNA for the CDR3: TGTGCCAGCAGCATAGGGACAGGGGGCCCGCGGGGGCAGTACTTC. This gives the protein CASSIGTGGPRGQYF.

The chain carries TRBV12-3 or TRBV12-4 and TRBJ2-1; 9 bases fit TRBD2. The CDR3 length is 13 residues. V shed 7 bases, J shed 4 bases, and the junction held 2 bases outside the gene matches. Written as DNA, the CDR3 is TGTGCCAGCACCACTAGCGGGTACAATGAGCAGTTCTTC. Its protein product is CASTTSGYNEQFF.

J is TRBJ2-1 and V is TRBV11-2, with 8 bases lining up with TRBD2. This CDR3 contains 15 residues. Germline V gene data show CDR1 as SGHAT and CDR2 as FQNNGV. After removal of 5 bases from V and 2 bases from J, the junction contained 5 bases not matched to a gene. CDR3: CASSATSGPYNEQFF. Written as DNA, the CDR3 is TGTGCCAGCAGCGCAACTAGCGGTCCCTACAATGAGCAGTTCTTC. Combining the CDR3 with reference TRBV11-2 and TRBJ2-1 gives the whole variable domain EAGVAQSPRYKIIEKRQSVAFWCNPISGHATLYWYQQILGQGPKLLIQFQNNGVVDDSQLPKDRFSAERLKGVDSTLKIQPAKLEDSAVYLCASSATSGPYNEQFFGPGTRLTVL.

The chain links TRBV28 to TRBJ2-1, with D perhaps TRBD2 (5 bases). Germline assignment: CDR1 MDHEN and CDR2 SYDVKM. The CDR3 sequence is 16 residues long. V was cut by 2 bases and J by 9 bases, with 20 bases left in between. CDR3 protein: CASSLDVSSSRGEQFF. CDR3 sequence (DNA): TGTGCCAGCAGTTTAGACGTTTCTAGCTCTCGTGGTGAGCAGTTCTTC.

The rearrangement uses TRBV11-2 and TRBJ2-7; TRBD1 might be the D (5 bases). Trimming left V 1 base short and J 7 bases short, with 11 bases between. Germline assignment: CDR1 SGHAT and CDR2 FQNNGV. This CDR3 contains 13 residues. The CDR3: CASSLGGTQEQYF. CDR3 nucleotide sequence: TGTGCCAGCAGCTTAGGGGGCACACAGGAGCAGTACTTC.

The V call is TRBV19, the J call TRBJ2-7, with 10 bases lining up with TRBD2. The V segment lost 3 bases and the J segment 2 bases; nucleotides outside the gene matches: 4. Germline V CDR1 and CDR2: LNHDA, SQIVND (reference sequence). The CDR3 totals 15 residues. In DNA, the CDR3 is TGTGCCAGTAGTATTGAACTAGCGGGGCCCTACGAGCAGTACTTC. This codes for CASSIELAGPYEQYF. Together with reference TRBV19 and TRBJ2-7, the CDR3 gives the full variable domain: DGGITQSPKYLFRKEGQNVTLSCEQNLNHDAMYWYRQDPGQGLRLIYYSQIVNDFQKGDIAEGYSVSREKKESFPLTVTSAQKNPTAFYLCASSIELAGPYEQYFGPGTRLTVT.

V gene TRBV6-5 combines with J gene TRBJ2-2; 9 bases are shared with TRBD1. The CDR3 is 14 residues long. Trimming took 8 bases from V and 0 from J; bases not matched to a gene: 1. The V gene's germline CDR1 is MNHEY and CDR2 SVGAGI. The CDR3 region is CASWTGANTGELFF. As DNA, the CDR3 is TGTGCCAGCTGGACAGGGGCGAACACCGGGGAGCTGTTTTTT.

CDR3 DNA: TGCAGCGTTCCGACCGGGAGTGAAGCTTTCTTT. Translating it yields CSVPTGSEAFF. The genes are TRBV29-1 and TRBJ1-1; D ambiguous. V was trimmed by 5 bases and J by 7 bases, leaving 11 bases between them. Germline assignment: CDR1 SQVTM and CDR2 ANQGSEA. This CDR3 is built from 11 residues.

The chain recombines TRBV9 with TRBJ2-2; D gene uncertain. The ends were cut back, 0 bases at V and 5 bases at J, with 8 bases in the middle. The germline gives CDR1 SGDLS, CDR2 YYNGEE. The CDR3 sequence is 14 residues long. In DNA form, the CDR3 reads TGTGCCAGCAGCGTAGGGAGCGAAACCGGGGAGCTGTTTTTT. Protein sequence: CASSVGSETGELFF.

The V call is TRBV6-6, the J call TRBJ2-3; D ambiguous. Per the germline V gene, CDR1 is MNHNY and CDR2 is SVGAGI (reference sequence). Trimming cost V 8 bases and J 0 bases, with 6 bases left between them. The CDR3 runs 12 residues. CDR3 in amino acids: CASGSSTDTQYF. CDR3 in DNA: TGTGCCAGCGGTAGTAGCACAGATACGCAGTATTTT.

This clone showed up just once. J is TRBJ2-5 and V is TRBV20-1, with D possibly matching TRBD1 (5 bases). Trimming stripped 3 bases from V and 1 base from J, with 21 bases between. There are 17 residues in the CDR3. Per the germline V gene, CDR1 is DFQATT and CDR2 is SNEGSKA (reference sequence). CDR3 in amino acids: CSASPVGPSYVQETQYF. CDR3 bases: TGCAGTGCTAGTCCGGTGGGGCCCTCTTATGTCCAAGAGACCCAGTACTTC.

This chain links TRBV12-3 or TRBV12-4 with TRBJ2-5; perhaps TRBD1 as D (5 bases). The CDR3 loop spans 13 amino acids. V was pared by 3 bases and J by 4 bases, with 9 bases between. CDR3 sequence (DNA): TGTGCCAGCAGTTTTGGCAGGGTAGAGACCCAGTACTTC. Its protein product is CASSFGRVETQYF.

This chain uses TRBV28 with TRBJ2-3; tentatively, D is TRBD2 (5 bases). Germline assignment: CDR1 MDHEN and CDR2 SYDVKM. V was shortened by 2 bases and J by 2 bases, with 11 bases between the two germline ends. The CDR3 totals 15 residues. CDR3 loop: CASSLGRTYTDTQYF. The CDR3 nucleotides are TGTGCCAGCAGTTTAGGTAGGACTTACACAGATACGCAGTATTTT.